This T cell receptor (beta chain) originates from a study of T cells after yellow fever vaccination. In regard to this clonotype: Its antigen is not identified.

TCRdb recomputed calls from the 5' RACE reads with MiXCR, one row per CDR3 protein. This sample carries roughly 300,000 distinct CDR3 sequences, approximately 7% of them seen once, and the ten largest clones take around 17%. Germline V CDR1 and CDR2: LGHDT, YNNKEL (reference sequence). V was cut by 4 bases and J by 8 bases, with 11 bases left in between. The CDR3 is 13 residues long. Study-wide results and limits: Post-booster samples contained most primary-vaccination clones (approximately 96% CD4, about 87% CD8). Among all clonotypes, a small share was observed in both CD4 and CD8 compartments.

Sequences were derived from PBMCs, sampled roughly 45 days after the first yellow fever vaccination. This sequence joins TRBV3-1 and TRBJ1-4; D not resolved. This clonotype was sampled from a man between 18 and 35 years old who received the YFV17D yellow fever vaccine. In DNA form, the CDR3 reads TGTGCCAGCAGCCTGACGGGGTTGGAAAAACTGTTTTTT. Its translation: CASSLTGLEKLFF.